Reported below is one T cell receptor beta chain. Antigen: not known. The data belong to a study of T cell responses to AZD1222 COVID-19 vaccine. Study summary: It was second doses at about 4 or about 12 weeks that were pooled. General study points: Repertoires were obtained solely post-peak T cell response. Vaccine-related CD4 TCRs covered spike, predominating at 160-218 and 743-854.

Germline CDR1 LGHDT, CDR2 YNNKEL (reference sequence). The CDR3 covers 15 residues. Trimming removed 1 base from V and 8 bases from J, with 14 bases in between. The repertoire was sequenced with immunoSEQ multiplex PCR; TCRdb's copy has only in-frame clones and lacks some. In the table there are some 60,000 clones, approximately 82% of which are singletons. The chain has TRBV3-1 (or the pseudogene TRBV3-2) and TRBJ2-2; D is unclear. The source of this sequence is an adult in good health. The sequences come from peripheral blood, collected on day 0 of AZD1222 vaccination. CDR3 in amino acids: CASSQVSYHGGELFF. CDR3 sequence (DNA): TGTGCCAGCAGCCAAGTCTCCTACCACGGGGGGGAGCTGTTTTTT.